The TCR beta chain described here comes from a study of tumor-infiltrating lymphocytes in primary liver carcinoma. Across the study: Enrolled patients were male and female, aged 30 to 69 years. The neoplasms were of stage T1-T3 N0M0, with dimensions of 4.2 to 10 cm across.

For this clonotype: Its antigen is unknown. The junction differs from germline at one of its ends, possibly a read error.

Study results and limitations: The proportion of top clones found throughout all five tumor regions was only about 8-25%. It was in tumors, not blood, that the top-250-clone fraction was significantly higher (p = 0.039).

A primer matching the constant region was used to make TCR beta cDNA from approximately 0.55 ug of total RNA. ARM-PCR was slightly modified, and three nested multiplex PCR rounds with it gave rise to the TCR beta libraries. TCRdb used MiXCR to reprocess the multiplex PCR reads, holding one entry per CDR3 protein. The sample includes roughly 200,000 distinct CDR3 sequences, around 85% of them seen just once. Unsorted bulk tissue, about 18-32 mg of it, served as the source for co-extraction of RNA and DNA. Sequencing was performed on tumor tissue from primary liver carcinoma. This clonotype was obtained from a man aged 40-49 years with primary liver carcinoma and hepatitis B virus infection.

As DNA, the CDR3 is TGCAGCGTTGCAGGACAGGGGTCTAACAATGAAGCTTTCTTT. Translated: CSVAGQGSNNEAFF. The chain joins TRBV29-1 to TRBJ1-1, with 9 bases matching TRBD1. The CDR3 contains 14 residues. From germline, CDR1 is SQVTM and CDR2 ANQGSEA.